The 10 T cell receptor beta chains given below trace back to one sample, sequenced in a study of cytomegalovirus exposure and HLA in healthy donors. 13 Jbeta primers and 60 Vbeta primers were used for the PCR. Profiled with immunoSEQ multiplex PCR; TCRdb holds only in-frame clones, not every one. In the table there are around 150,000 clones, roughly 80% of which are singletons. Sequenced: PBMCs. These receptors were obtained from a man aged 50 to 60 in good health and CMV-seropositive.

This clone was counted once. J is TRBJ2-5 and V is TRBV19; D is ambiguous. Germline V gene lookup returns CDR1 LNHDA and CDR2 SQIVND (reference sequence). V lost 3 bases and J lost 3, with 11 bases in between. The CDR3 spans 14 residues. The CDR3 spells CASSIAPGKETQYF. The DNA for the CDR3 is TGTGCCAGTAGTATTGCTCCAGGCAAAGAGACCCAGTACTTC.

The chain links TRBV12-5 to TRBJ2-1; D unclear. V lost 7 bases to trimming and J lost 0 bases, with 16 bases between them. The CDR3 loop spans 16 amino acids. CDR1 and CDR2 (germline): LGHNT, FRNRAP. CDR3 loop: CASAPWFSSSYNEQFF. DNA for the CDR3: TGTGCTAGTGCCCCATGGTTCTCTAGCTCCTACAATGAGCAGTTCTTC. Full variable domain (outside the CDR3, taken from reference TRBV12-5 and TRBJ2-1): DARVTQTPRHKVTEMGQEVTMRCQPILGHNTVFWYRQTMMQGLELLAYFRNRAPLDDSGMPKDRFSAEMPDATLATLKIQPSEPRDSAVYFCASAPWFSSSYNEQFFGPGTRLTVL.

CDR3 region: CASSHPLGVGYTF. In nucleotides, the CDR3 is TGTGCCAGCAGTCACCCCCTGGGCGTTGGCTACACCTTC. The gene calls are TRBV27 and TRBJ1-2; D remains ambiguous. Germline loops: CDR1 MNHEY, CDR2 SMNVEV (reference sequence). V was trimmed by 5 bases and J by 7 bases, leaving 14 bases between them. The CDR3 loop spans 13 amino acids.

The rearrangement links TRBV25-1 to TRBJ2-1; 7 bases map to TRBD1. This CDR3 comprises 12 residues. The germline CDR1 and CDR2 sequences are MGHDK and SYGVNS. V shed 6 bases, J shed 6 bases, and the junction held 2 bases outside the gene matches. The CDR3 nucleotides are TGTGCCAGCAGGACAGGGCTCAATGAGCAGTTCTTC. It translates to CASRTGLNEQFF.

This clone was detected only a few times. V is TRBV7-9 and J is TRBJ1-1; TRBD1 is a possible D gene (5 bases). This CDR3 has 16 residues. With 1 base removed from V and 0 bases from J, the gap between germline ends came to 12 bases. CDR1 SEHNR and CDR2 FQNEAQ come from the germline V gene (reference sequence). CDR3 coding DNA: TGTGCCAGCAGCTTAGTTTCGGCGGACATGAACACTGAAGCTTTCTTT. Protein sequence: CASSLVSADMNTEAFF.

The chain links TRBV27 to TRBJ2-7; TRBD2 matches at 9 bases. The ends lost 7 bases at V and 3 bases at J; junction bases unmatched: 10. Germline V gene data show CDR1 as MNHEY and CDR2 as SMNVEV (reference sequence). This CDR3 has 15 amino acids. CDR3 DNA: TGTGCCAGCAAGAAGCGGGGGGCCCCGGGCTACGAGCAGTACTTC. It is translated as CASKKRGAPGYEQYF.

This clone was seen more than once but under ten times. This chain uses TRBV19 with TRBJ1-1, with D hard to call. The V end lost 3 bases, the J end lost 0 bases, and 8 bases lay between the germline ends. The CDR3 consists of 14 residues. Germline loops: CDR1 LNHDA, CDR2 SQIVND (reference sequence). This CDR3 reads CASSIGSLNTEAFF. In DNA, the CDR3 is TGTGCCAGTAGTATTGGCAGTCTGAACACTGAAGCTTTCTTT.

This clone was counted once. This chain uses TRBV18 with TRBJ2-7; possible D gene TRBD2, 5 bases. From germline, CDR1 is KGHSH and CDR2 LQKENI. The CDR3 spans 16 residues. Trimming stripped 2 bases from V and 6 bases from J, with 20 bases between. The CDR3 nucleotides read TGTGCCAGCTCACCATATCACCTAGCAGGAAGTTCCGAGCAGTACTTC. As protein: CASSPYHLAGSSEQYF.

This rearrangement joins TRBV2 to TRBJ2-6; 10 bases agree with TRBD1. The CDR3 runs 18 residues. The trim removed 7 bases at V and 2 bases at J, leaving 11 bases unmatched. Per germline, CDR1 SNHLY and CDR2 FYNNEI. The CDR3 bases are TGTGCCAGCATCTCAGACAGGGGGCCAAGAACTGGGGCCAACGTCCTGACTTTC. This translates into CASISDRGPRTGANVLTF.

V gene TRBV5-1 combines with J gene TRBJ2-7, with D possibly TRBD1 on 5 matching bases. In germline, CDR1 is SGHRS, CDR2 YFSETQ. The CDR3 runs to 15 residues. The V end was cut by 0 bases, the J end by 6 bases, with 16 bases between. CDR3 DNA: TGCGCCAGCAGCTTGGCCGGGCAGGGATCTTCCGAGCAGTACTTC. It specifies CASSLAGQGSSEQYF.